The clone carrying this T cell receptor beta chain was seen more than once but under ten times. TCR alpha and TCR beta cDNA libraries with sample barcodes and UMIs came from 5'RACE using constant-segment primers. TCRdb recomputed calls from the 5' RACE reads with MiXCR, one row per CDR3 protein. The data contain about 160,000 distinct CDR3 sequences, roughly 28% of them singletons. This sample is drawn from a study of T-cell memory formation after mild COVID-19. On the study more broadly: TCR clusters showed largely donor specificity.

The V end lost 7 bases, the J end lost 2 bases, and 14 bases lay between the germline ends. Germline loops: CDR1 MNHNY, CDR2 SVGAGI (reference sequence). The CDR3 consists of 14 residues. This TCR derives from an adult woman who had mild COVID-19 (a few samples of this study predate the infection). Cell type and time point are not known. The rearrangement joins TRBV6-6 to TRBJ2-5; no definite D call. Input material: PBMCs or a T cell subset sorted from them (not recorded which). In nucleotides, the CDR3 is TGTGCCAGCACCCCGGGTGGGTTACAAGAGACCCAGTACTTC. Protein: CASTPGGLQETQYF.